This entry lists 15 T cell receptor beta chains sequenced from one sample in a study of T-cell memory formation after mild COVID-19. TCRdb used MiXCR to reprocess the 5' RACE reads, holding one entry per CDR3 protein. The sample has about 100,000 distinct CDR3 sequences, about an eighth seen once. The sequencing input was PBMCs or a T cell subset sorted from them (not recorded which). The receptors shown here come from a man aged 18-30 years who had mild COVID-19 (a few samples of this study predate the infection). Cell type and time point are not known.

J is TRBJ1-3 and V is TRBV7-2; a weak D match, TRBD1 (5 bases). This CDR3 spans 19 amino acids. Trimming removed 5 bases at V and 4 bases at J, with 27 bases between. Germline V CDR1 and CDR2: SGHTA, FQGNSA. In DNA form, the CDR3 reads TGTGCCAGCAGCCCAAGAATGGGTTTGGGGCCTACCTCGGGAAACACCATATATTTT. Translated, it gives CASSPRMGLGPTSGNTIYF. Using reference TRBV7-2 and TRBJ1-3 for the parts outside the CDR3, the full variable domain is GAGVSQSPSNKVTEKGKDVELRCDPISGHTALYWYRQSLGQGLEFLIYFQGNSAPDKSGLPSDRFSAERTGGSVSTLTIQRTQQEDSAVYLCASSPRMGLGPTSGNTIYFGEGSWLTVV.

This chain links TRBV4-1 with TRBJ2-7; the D gene is possibly TRBD1 (6 bases). V lost 1 base to trimming and J lost 2 bases, with 12 bases between them. This CDR3 is built from 15 residues. The germline V gene has CDR1 MGHRA and CDR2 YSYEKL. CDR3 sequence (DNA): TGCGCCAGCAGCCAAGGATTCCAGGGGCCCTACGAGCAGTACGTC. It codes for CASSQGFQGPYEQYV.

This clonotype came up a few times. CDR3 DNA sequence: TGCGCCAGCAGCCATCGGGCCCAGAACACTGAAGCTTTCTTT. This encodes CASSHRAQNTEAFF. The chain has TRBV5-1 and TRBJ1-1; D gene ambiguous. The CDR3 length is 14 residues. Germline CDR1 and CDR2: SGHRS and YFSETQ. Between the trimmed V and J ends, which lost 4 bases and 1 base, there was a span of 11 bases.

The CDR3 coding sequence is TGTGCCAGCAGTTCCTCGGACAGGGTAAAAGGCGAGCAGTACGTC. It translates to CASSSSDRVKGEQYV. This chain joins TRBV6-6 and TRBJ2-7; 8 bases are shared with TRBD1. V was clipped by 4 bases and J by 6 bases; unmatched bases: 11. The CDR3 runs 15 residues. The germline V gene has CDR1 MNHNY and CDR2 SVGAGI (reference sequence).

In DNA form, the CDR3 reads TGTGCCAGCAGCTTGTGGGACTACAATGAGCAGTTCTTC. The encoded protein is CASSLWDYNEQFF. This chain connects TRBV7-3 to TRBJ2-1; D uncertain. With 3 bases removed from V and 3 bases from J, the gap between germline ends came to 6 bases. The CDR3 has 13 residues. Germline lookup yields CDR1 SGHTA and CDR2 FQGTGA.

There are a few counts of this clonotype. This chain joins TRBV12-3 or TRBV12-4 and TRBJ1-4, with TRBD1 matching over 11 bases. J gave up 8 bases and V 6 bases, and 5 bases lay outside the gene matches. The CDR3 contains 14 residues. As DNA, the CDR3 is TGTGCCAGCAGGGTGGACAGGGGGCGCGAAAAACTGTTTTTT. The encoded protein is CASRVDRGREKLFF.

There are many counts of this clonotype. The V gene is TRBV7-2, the J gene TRBJ2-1; D ambiguous. CDR3 size: 11 residues. V lost 3 bases to trimming and J lost 8 bases, with 5 bases between them. The V gene's germline CDR1 is SGHTA and CDR2 FQGNSA. CDR3 DNA sequence: TGTGCCAGCAGCTTCACCTATGAGCAGTTCTTC. It encodes CASSFTYEQFF. Looking up the rest from reference TRBV7-2 and TRBJ2-1 gives the full variable domain: GAGVSQSPSNKVTEKGKDVELRCDPISGHTALYWYRQSLGQGLEFLIYFQGNSAPDKSGLPSDRFSAERTGGSVSTLTIQRTQQEDSAVYLCASSFTYEQFFGPGTRLTVL.

This clonotype was observed a few times. The germline gene is not matched at one end of the junction; a read error may be the cause. The genes are TRBV27 and TRBJ2-7; 7 nucleotides agree with TRBD1. The germline V gene encodes CDR1 MNHEY and CDR2 SMNVEV (reference sequence). This CDR3 has 16 amino acids. In nucleotides, the CDR3 is TGTGCCAGCAGTGCTCAGACAGGGATGGGCTCCTCCGAGCAGTACTTC. Translated: CASSAQTGMGSSEQYF.

J is TRBJ2-3 and V is TRBV3-1; TRBD2 matches 11 bases. This CDR3 spans 16 amino acids. CDR1 and CDR2 (germline): LGHDT, YNNKEL (reference sequence). J gave up 7 bases and V 5 bases, and 11 bases lay outside the gene matches. The CDR3 is CASSVPFSGGAYTQYF. CDR3 coding DNA: TGTGCCAGCAGCGTGCCCTTTAGCGGGGGGGCCTATACGCAGTATTTT.

The chain links TRBV11-2 to TRBJ2-5, with TRBD2 matching over 7 bases. V was pared by 6 bases and J by 5 bases, with 9 bases of the junction left unmatched. The CDR3 totals 14 residues. Germline CDR1 SGHAT, CDR2 FQNNGV. The CDR3 is CASRTMGGWETQYF. Here the CDR3 DNA reads TGTGCCAGCAGGACGATGGGGGGGTGGGAGACCCAGTACTTC.

The chain has TRBV5-1 and TRBJ2-3, with 8 bases that match TRBD2. The CDR3 has 15 amino acids. Per the germline V gene, CDR1 is SGHRS and CDR2 is YFSETQ. V lost 4 bases to trimming and J lost 9 bases; unmatched junction nucleotides: 13. This CDR3 reads CASSEYSGGHPTQYF. CDR3 sequence (DNA): TGCGCCAGCAGCGAGTACAGCGGGGGACACCCGACGCAGTATTTT.

This clonotype was seen at least ten times. The chain uses TRBV11-2 and TRBJ2-5; D is ambiguous. There are 11 residues in the CDR3. Germline V gives CDR1 SGHAT, CDR2 FQNNGV. The V end lost 6 bases, the J end lost 5 bases, and 7 bases lay between the germline ends. The CDR3, as DNA: TGTGCCAGCAGTTTGCTCGAGACCCAGTACTTC. Translated, it gives CASSLLETQYF.

The J gene is TRBJ2-1, the V gene TRBV6-6; 8 bases are a match to TRBD2. J lost 5 bases, V lost 2 bases, and 5 bases had no gene match. The CDR3 totals 15 residues. CDR1 MNHNY and CDR2 SVGAGI come from the germline V gene (reference sequence). In DNA, the CDR3 is TGTGCCAGCAGTTACCTGCGGGGGGTCGACAATGAGCAGTTCTTC. Amino acids: CASSYLRGVDNEQFF.

V usage is TRBV11-3 and J usage is TRBJ2-3, with a weak D call TRBD2 (6 bases). Trimming took 1 base from V and 4 from J, leaving 15 bases between them. CDR1 is SGHNT and CDR2 is YENEEA in the germline V gene. This CDR3 spans 16 amino acids. The CDR3 region has the DNA TGTGCCAGCAGCTTAGGACTTGGCGGGGAGGCAGATACGCAGTATTTT. It yields the protein CASSLGLGGEADTQYF.

The table lists this clonotype with a few counts. At one end the junction does not follow the germline gene, possibly because of a read error. The gene calls are TRBV5-1 and TRBJ2-3, with a tentative D call TRBD2 (6 bases). CDR3 length: 14 amino acids. CDR1 and CDR2 (germline): SGHRS, YFSETQ. The DNA of the CDR3 is TGCGCCAGCAGCCCCGCGGGGACCCCGGATACGCATTATTTT. This codes for CASSPAGTPDTHYF.